The 21 T cell receptor beta chains in this list originate from one sample, sequenced in a study of CD8 T cells in Susac syndrome. RNA totalling about 0.45 to 1 ug underwent reverse transcription with random hexamers. TCRdb called the immunoSEQ multiplex PCR reads again in MiXCR, with one record for every CDR3 protein. This sample has under 200,000 distinct CDR3 sequences, with around 95% found just once. Input material: CD4+ T cells from PBMCs. The receptors derive from a human donor with Susac syndrome.

This clonotype was observed once. J is TRBJ2-3 and V is TRBV20-1; TRBD2 aligns across 12 bases. The CDR3 extends over 17 amino acids. The V segment lost 3 bases and the J segment 2 bases; nucleotides outside the gene matches: 9. Germline CDR1 is DFQATT and CDR2 is SNEGSKA (reference sequence). The CDR3 nucleotides are TGCAGTGCTAGTCCCCCATGGACTAGCGGGAACACAGATACGCAGTATTTT. It translates to CSASPPWTSGNTDTQYF.

This chain uses TRBV28 with TRBJ2-7; D unresolved. V was clipped by 7 bases and J by 1 base, with 5 bases between them. Germline CDR1 reads MDHEN; CDR2 reads SYDVKM. The CDR3 is 11 residues long. This CDR3 reads CASKESYEQYF. The DNA for the CDR3 is TGTGCCAGCAAGGAATCCTACGAGCAGTACTTC.

Regarding this clonotype: One end of the junction fails to match germline, which may point to a read error. The chain recombines TRBV7-7 with TRBJ2-1; 10 nucleotides align to TRBD2. This CDR3 is built from 13 residues. CDR1 and CDR2 from the germline V gene are SSHAT and FNYEAQ (reference sequence). CDR3 loop: CASSFRSGGDKFF. CDR3 coding DNA: TGTGCTAGCAGCTTTCGGAGCGGGGGGGACAAGTTCTTC. The entire variable domain, with the rest obtained from reference TRBV7-7 and TRBJ2-1, is as follows: GAGVSQSPRYKVTKRGQDVTLRCDPISSHATLYWYQQALGQGPEFLTYFNYEAQPDKSGLPSDRFSAERPEGSISTLTIQRTEQRDSAMYRCASSFRSGGDKFFGPGTRLTVL.

This clonotype appeared once. This chain joins TRBV3-1 and TRBJ1-2, with D unresolved. V lost 1 base to trimming and J lost 8 bases, with 11 bases between them. The germline CDR1 and CDR2 sequences are LGHDT and YNNKEL (reference sequence). The CDR3 runs 13 residues. Here the CDR3 reads CASSQVLENGYTF. The CDR3 nucleotides read TGTGCCAGCAGCCAAGTTCTGGAAAACGGCTACACCTTC.

The gene calls are TRBV12-3 or TRBV12-4 and TRBJ2-3; D gene unclear. Trimming removed 1 base at V and 0 bases at J, with 5 bases between. The CDR3 is made up of 14 amino acids. CDR3 sequence (DNA): TGTGCCAGCAGTTTAGATAGAAGCACAGATACGCAGTATTTT. Its protein is CASSLDRSTDTQYF.

This clonotype has a single count. This chain connects TRBV6-2 or TRBV6-3 to TRBJ2-3; tentatively, D is TRBD1 or TRBD2 (5 bases each). The CDR3 totals 16 residues. Per germline, CDR1 MNHEY and CDR2 SVGEGT. Trimming cost V 2 bases and J 2 bases, with 14 bases left between them. CDR3 sequence: CASSYGLEGSTDTQYF. Written as DNA, the CDR3 is TGTGCCAGCAGTTACGGGCTAGAGGGGTCCACAGATACGCAGTATTTT.

The rearrangement uses TRBV5-1 and TRBJ2-5; the D gene is possibly TRBD1 (5 bases). Germline loops: CDR1 SGHRS, CDR2 YFSETQ. This CDR3 has 13 amino acids. Trimming stripped 4 bases from V and 5 bases from J, with 12 bases between. The CDR3 reads CASSPRVPETQYF. Written as DNA, the CDR3 is TGCGCCAGCAGCCCCAGGGTCCCGGAGACCCAGTACTTC.

This chain links TRBV25-1 with TRBJ2-7, with TRBD1 identical over 7 bases. V lost 0 bases and J lost 4; bases outside the gene matches: 9. Germline V gene lookup returns CDR1 MGHDK and CDR2 SYGVNS. CDR3 length: 16 residues. The CDR3 loop reads CASSEYRAGGNYEQYF. In DNA form, the CDR3 reads TGTGCCAGCAGTGAATATCGGGCAGGGGGAAATTACGAGCAGTACTTC.

This chain joins TRBV11-2 and TRBJ2-7; 9 nucleotides align to TRBD2. Losses at the gene ends were 7 bases for V and 1 base for J; bases not matched to a gene: 8. Per the germline V gene, CDR1 is SGHAT and CDR2 is FQNNGV. This CDR3 has 15 amino acids. In DNA, the CDR3 is TGTGCCAGCAACACCGGGCTAGCGGGGTCCTACGAGCAGTACTTC. This translates into CASNTGLAGSYEQYF.

This sequence joins TRBV10-2 and TRBJ1-2; 8 nucleotides agree with TRBD1. J lost 7 bases, V lost 5 bases, and 3 bases had no gene match. Germline V gene data show CDR1 as WSHSY and CDR2 as SAAADI. This CDR3 has 12 residues. In nucleotides, the CDR3 is TGCGCCAGCAGTCCCGGACAGGGTGGCTACACCTTC. This encodes CASSPGQGGYTF.

This clonotype was detected only once. The chain carries TRBV7-2 and TRBJ1-3; D not certain. The germline gives CDR1 SGHTA, CDR2 FQGNSA. V lost 7 bases and J lost 2, with 9 bases in between. The length of the CDR3 is 13 residues. The CDR3 sequence: CASTPPPGNTIYF. The DNA of the CDR3 is TGTGCCAGCACCCCGCCCCCTGGAAACACCATATATTTT.

This chain uses TRBV2 with TRBJ2-6; 10 bases match TRBD1. CDR1 is SNHLY, CDR2 FYNNEI, per germline. This CDR3 has 15 residues. The ends lost 10 bases at V and 4 bases at J; junction bases unmatched: 7. CDR3 sequence reads: CATRTGGAGANVLTF. The CDR3 DNA follows: TGTGCCACCCGGACAGGGGGGGCCGGGGCCAACGTCCTGACTTTC.

The V call is TRBV6-6, the J call TRBJ1-2; D gene unclear. Trimming stripped 0 bases from V and 6 bases from J, with 17 bases between. The germline V gene encodes CDR1 MNHNY and CDR2 SVGAGI (reference sequence). The CDR3 runs to 16 residues. The CDR3 sequence: CASSYSRERSSHGYTF. The CDR3 DNA reads TGTGCCAGCAGTTACTCGAGAGAGAGATCATCCCATGGCTACACCTTC.

The chain links TRBV20-1 to TRBJ1-5; a weak D match, TRBD1 (5 bases). Germline assignment: CDR1 DFQATT and CDR2 SNEGSKA (reference sequence). V was cut by 5 bases and J by 0 bases, with 8 bases left in between. The CDR3 loop spans 13 amino acids. In DNA form, the CDR3 reads TGCAGTGCTGAAGACAGTAGCAATCAGCCCCAGCATTTT. It specifies CSAEDSSNQPQHF.

The chain combines TRBV4-3 with TRBJ2-3; D gene ambiguous. CDR3 length equals 13 residues. Germline V gene data show CDR1 as LGHNA and CDR2 as YSLEER. Trimming shortened V by 4 bases and J by 7 bases, and 12 bases separated the two germline ends. CDR3 sequence reads: CASSLNRANTQYF. In DNA, the CDR3 is TGCGCCAGCAGCCTAAATCGCGCAAATACGCAGTATTTT.

This chain connects TRBV7-9 to TRBJ2-5, with 11 bases that match TRBD1. The CDR3 contains 16 residues. The germline gives CDR1 SEHNR, CDR2 FQNEAQ (reference sequence). V lost 1 base to trimming and J lost 5 bases; unmatched junction nucleotides: 6. The CDR3 here is CASSLVGQGARETQYF. CDR3 bases: TGTGCCAGCAGCTTAGTTGGACAGGGGGCAAGGGAGACCCAGTACTTC.

The gene calls are TRBV18 and TRBJ2-3; D might be TRBD1 (5 bases). The CDR3 has 15 residues. Trimming removed 2 bases at V and 6 bases at J, with 15 bases between. The V gene's germline CDR1 is KGHSH and CDR2 LQKENI. Written as DNA, the CDR3 is TGTGCCAGCTCACCAACAGGTCCTATCGTGGATACGCAGTATTTT. It yields the protein CASSPTGPIVDTQYF.

The chain recombines TRBV29-1 with TRBJ2-5, with 9 bases lining up with TRBD2. Germline CDR1 and CDR2: SQVTM and ANQGSEA. The CDR3 runs 12 residues. V dropped 7 bases and J dropped 2; count of bases not matched to a gene: 2. CDR3 sequence reads: CSGGLAQETQYF. For the CDR3, the DNA is TGCAGCGGCGGACTAGCGCAAGAGACCCAGTACTTC. The entire variable domain, with the rest obtained from reference TRBV29-1 and TRBJ2-5, is as follows: SAVISQKPSRDICQRGTSLTIQCQVDSQVTMMFWYRQQPGQSLTLIATANQGSEATYESGFVIDKFPISRPNLTFSTLTVSNMSPEDSSIYLCSGGLAQETQYFGPGTRLLVL.

This clonotype appeared once. V gene TRBV6-1 combines with J gene TRBJ2-3; a possible D gene is TRBD1 (5 bases). This CDR3 is built from 15 residues. The V gene lost 7 bases and the J gene lost 2 bases, with 16 bases spanning the gap. CDR1 and CDR2 from the germline V gene are MNHNS and SASEGT. The CDR3: CASNGREGITDTQYF. Written as DNA, the CDR3 is TGTGCCAGCAATGGCAGGGAAGGAATCACAGATACGCAGTATTTT.

This clonotype was seen a single time. The chain has TRBV20-1 and TRBJ2-3, with TRBD2 matching 7 bases. Trimming cost V 3 bases and J 1 base; bases outside gene matches: 10. Germline-derived CDR1 and CDR2 are DFQATT and SNEGSKA (reference sequence). The CDR3 is 16 amino acids. The CDR3 is CSASGLRTRGTDTQYF. For the CDR3, the DNA is TGCAGTGCTAGCGGTCTAAGGACTAGAGGCACAGATACGCAGTATTTT.

V gene TRBV29-1 combines with J gene TRBJ2-7, with 9 bases matching TRBD1. The V gene end was trimmed by 6 bases and the J gene end by 5 bases; junction bases not matched to a gene: 5. The CDR3 runs to 12 residues. CDR1 is SQVTM, CDR2 ANQGSEA, per germline. CDR3 nucleotide sequence: TGCAGCGTAAGGACAGGGGACCACGAGCAGTACTTC. As protein: CSVRTGDHEQYF.